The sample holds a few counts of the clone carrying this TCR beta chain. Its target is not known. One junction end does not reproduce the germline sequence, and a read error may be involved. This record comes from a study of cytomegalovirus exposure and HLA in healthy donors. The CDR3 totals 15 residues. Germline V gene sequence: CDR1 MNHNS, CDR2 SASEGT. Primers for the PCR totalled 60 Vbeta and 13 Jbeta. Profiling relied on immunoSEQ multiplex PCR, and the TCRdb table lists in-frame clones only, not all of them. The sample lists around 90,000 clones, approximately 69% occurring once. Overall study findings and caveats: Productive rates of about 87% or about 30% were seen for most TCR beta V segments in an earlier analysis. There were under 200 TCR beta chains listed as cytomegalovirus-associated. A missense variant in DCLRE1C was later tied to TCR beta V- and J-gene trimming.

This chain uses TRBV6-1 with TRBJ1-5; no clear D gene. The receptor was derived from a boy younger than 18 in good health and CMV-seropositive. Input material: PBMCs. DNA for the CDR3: TGTGCCAGCAGTGAATTGTGGAGTGGAAATCAGCCCCAGAATTTT. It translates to CASSELWSGNQPQNF.